This TCR beta chain was sequenced in a study of cytomegalovirus exposure and HLA in healthy donors (dated by TCRdb to about 2017). Concerning the study at large: In an earlier analysis of 450 to 750 of the donors, under 300 Gb of sequence data and 90 million to 120 million unique TCR beta sequences from about 179 million T cells were reported. Roughly 300 gigabases of sequencing data and around 90 million unique TCR sequences made up an early release that covered several hundred HLA-typed donors. The genetic ancestry cluster associated with self-reported Caucasian donors included about 81% of the 398 genotyped donors. The aim of the study was to test whether cataloging public T cell receptors could identify signatures of past pathogen exposure. Using immunosequencing, the study profiled T cell repertoires from 666 subjects and related those repertoires to cytomegalovirus serostatus. Besides the first cohort of roughly 660 subjects, a separate validation cohort made up of over 95 different subjects was used. To predict cytomegalovirus infection status, the study brought together high-throughput TCR immunosequencing, statistical association of individual TCRs with disease status, and machine learning. A later analysis re-examined previously published TCR beta repertoires from roughly 650 donors and added high-resolution HLA genotyping to investigate patterns of TCR occurrence. Rather than using new phenotypic data, the later analysis identified candidate immune exposures from TCR beta sequences and from how often those sequences occurred across donors. In an earlier analysis of several hundred of the donors, high-throughput TCR beta sequencing was used to judge whether each TCR beta V gene segment behaved as functional or pseudogenic. Donor age, sex, ethnicity and CMV serostatus were compiled alongside the repertoire data. A later genetic analysis used genome-wide SNP genotypes for about three fifths of the 666 donors, treating that subset as a discovery cohort. All discovery cohort repertoires had been generated on a single sequencing platform. HLA typing included class I and class II loci at four-digit resolution. The number of donors typed differed by locus, with roughly 629-640 for A, B, C, DRB1 and DQB1, roughly 520 for DQA1, over 600 for DPA1, and approximately 470 for DPB1. About five DR-DQ haplotypes were treated as single units for association and clustering because of strong linkage in the cohort. Across approximately 420 genotyped donors of the cohort, an average of roughly 230,000 unique TCR beta nucleotide sequences per donor were sequenced, and around 19% of those sequences were non-productive.

In the case of this clone: What this receptor recognizes is not known. No much larger clone is present one base from it, and per-base qualities are unavailable.

Points the paper makes about the study in general: For the cohort, immune exposure information was limited to CMV serostatus. According to a later genetic analysis, donors in an Asian-associated ancestry cluster had fewer N-insertions in productive TCRs than the approximately 650-donor mean. A total of fewer than 200 TCR beta chains were listed by the study as associated with cytomegalovirus. A cluster of highly shared sequence variants was judged likely to be a technical artifact of the sequencing pipeline. While some public TCRs were present in many individuals, most TCR sequences turned up only very rarely across donors. In an earlier analysis of some 550 of the donors, most TCR beta V segments were observed in productive rearrangements about 87% or about 30% of the time, broadly matching IMGT annotations. When HLA alleles, especially DR and DQ, strongly co-occurred, attributing TCR associations to individual alleles was difficult. Only TCR beta chains were sequenced in this cohort, and the absence of alpha or paired-chain data limited detectable features. A later analysis reported that several top co-occurrence clusters appeared linked to parvovirus B19, influenza, CMV and Epstein-Barr virus. Roughly uniform sequencing depth across donors was assumed in presence/absence analyses, although this assumption may not hold. The classifier was reported to diagnose cytomegalovirus status with high specificity and sensitivity in both the original and validation cohorts. Linkage disequilibrium might explain the correlated functional status among segregating V segments, but an unknown experimental factor could not be excluded. Because some donors lacked HLA typing at each locus, the association tests relied only on the typed subset. Because counts were too low, seventeen rarely observed V segments, including chromosome 9 orphons, were excluded from the earlier analysis of 587 of the donors. According to a later analysis, most CMV-associated TCR beta chains appeared to be HLA-restricted, and the HLA associations seemed to be driven largely by CMV exposure. Three of the identified cytomegalovirus-associated TCR beta chains were confirmed in vitro to be specific for cytomegalovirus antigens. In a later analysis, some 17,000 TCR beta sequences were associated with specific HLA alleles at a false discovery rate of 0.05. In a later analysis, TCR association rates were found to vary across HLA loci, with the most associated TCRs seen for DRB1 alleles and the fewest for HLA-C alleles. Compared with equally common non-associated chains, HLA-associated TCR beta chains in a later analysis were more clonally expanded and had lower generation probabilities. A later genetic analysis associated a missense DCLRE1C variant with V-gene and J-gene trimming of TCR beta chains, and an independent cohort replicated the association. A further reported finding was that TCR beta sequences accurately predicted the HLA-A and HLA-B alleles for most subjects in the first cohort. The authors suggested that the approach could potentially be generalized to other disease states and immunological phenotypes. Some IMGT-functional V segments, including TRBV6-2 and TRBV6-3, could not be distinguished by the 87-base-pair reads and were therefore excluded.

In total, 630 or so healthy bone marrow donors made up the cohort. All cohort members were sampled while nominally healthy, although unrecorded immune exposures were likely present. The donor was CMV seropositive and was included in the group of some 290 seropositive cohort members. A peripheral blood sample was provided by each donor, and peripheral blood mononuclear cells were used for TCR beta sequencing. The Qiagen DNeasy Blood Extraction Kit was used to extract genomic DNA from the blood cell samples. The library was produced with the immunoSEQ multiplex PCR assay. The multiplex PCR relied on a mix of 60 forward primers for TCR Vbeta segments and 13 reverse primers for TCR Jbeta segments. The CDR3 region of rearranged TCR beta genes was amplified from genomic DNA with a multiplex PCR assay. Amplified TCR beta libraries were sequenced as 87-base-pair reads on the Illumina HiSeq System. Turning to the authors' computational methods: A later analysis counted around 72 million unique TCR beta chains across the 650 to 700 repertoires, and 9 million to 14 million of these chains were shared by at least two donors. Raw reads were error-corrected and collapsed into unique sequences with a nearest-neighbor algorithm that merged closely related sequences to remove PCR and sequencing errors. To assign V, D and J gene segments, CDR3 sequences were aligned to IMGT reference sequences. For a sequence to be retained, a match of at least six nucleotides was required to both a V gene segment and a J gene segment. A rearrangement was called productive if the CDR3 had no stop codons and remained in frame with V and J, and every other rearrangement was called non-productive. CDR3 was defined according to IMGT convention as the region running from the second conserved V-encoded cysteine to the conserved J-encoded phenylalanine. The earlier analysis of 500 to 650 of the donors excluded any sequence lacking an unambiguous match to a single V gene segment. In an earlier analysis of approximately 610 of the donors, V segments were called functional above 56.7% productive rearrangements and were called segregating when the between-donor standard deviation exceeded 5%. A statistical classification framework was developed to diagnose cytomegalovirus status using the catalog of TCR beta chain sequences. V and J gene assignment, in a later analysis, came from comparing TCR nucleotide sequences with IMGT/GENE-DB human TR gene sequences. The TCRdist pipeline was used in a later analysis to assign CDR3 sequences and most-parsimonious VDJ recombination scenarios. In a later analysis, each TCR beta chain was defined by its CDR3 amino acid sequence together with its V-gene family, and reads without a unique V-gene family were excluded. A later analysis removed 550 to 650 highly shared, low-generation-probability nucleotide sequences to deal with suspected cross-contamination and a sequencing artifact. A later analysis calculated a clonal expansion index for each public chain from normalized within-repertoire ranks of inferred template counts. In a later analysis, generation probabilities were computed using a VDJ recombination model fitted to out-of-frame rearrangements, and the results were checked against IGoR. Hypergeometric tests were used in a later analysis to score TCR-TCR, TCR-HLA and TCR-CMV co-occurrence, with a repertoire-size bias correction applied to the TCR pairs. In a later analysis, false discovery rates were estimated by permuting HLA or CMV assignments 20 times. A later analysis grouped co-occurring TCRs with DBSCAN, adding TCRdist sequence similarity when clustering within HLA-allele-positive subsets. Repertoires with fewer than 30,000 or more than 120,000 public chains were left out of co-occurrence clustering, as were five repertoires with anomalous nucleotide sharing. TCRdb carries this immuneACCESS record with in-frame sequences only. Its versions omit some clonotypes, under half of them owing to an unresolved V gene in the studies checked, with the rest unexplained. V, J and clone size are those of that table, while D and trimming were read from the DNA. The sample includes 120,000 or so clones, with 80% to 90% observed a single time. Roughly 3.7% of the sample is held by the ten biggest clonotypes.

Sequences SGHNT (CDR1) and YYREEE (CDR2) are obtained from the germline V gene (reference sequence). From cysteine to phenylalanine, the CDR3 is 14 amino acids long. The sequence is cut down to CDR3 DNA, 42 bases in frame from base 1. The junction carries 8 bases between V and J, which are trimmed by 0 bases and 1 base respectively. Source material: PBMCs. Rearrangement joined TRBV5-4 to TRBJ2-7; TRBD2 is perhaps the D gene, given 5 matching bases. The origin of this receptor is a middle-aged woman in good health and CMV-seropositive. This receptor carries the CDR3 CASSLGGKSYEQYF. The bases read TGTGCCAGCAGCTTGGGAGGGAAGTCCTACGAGCAGTACTTC.